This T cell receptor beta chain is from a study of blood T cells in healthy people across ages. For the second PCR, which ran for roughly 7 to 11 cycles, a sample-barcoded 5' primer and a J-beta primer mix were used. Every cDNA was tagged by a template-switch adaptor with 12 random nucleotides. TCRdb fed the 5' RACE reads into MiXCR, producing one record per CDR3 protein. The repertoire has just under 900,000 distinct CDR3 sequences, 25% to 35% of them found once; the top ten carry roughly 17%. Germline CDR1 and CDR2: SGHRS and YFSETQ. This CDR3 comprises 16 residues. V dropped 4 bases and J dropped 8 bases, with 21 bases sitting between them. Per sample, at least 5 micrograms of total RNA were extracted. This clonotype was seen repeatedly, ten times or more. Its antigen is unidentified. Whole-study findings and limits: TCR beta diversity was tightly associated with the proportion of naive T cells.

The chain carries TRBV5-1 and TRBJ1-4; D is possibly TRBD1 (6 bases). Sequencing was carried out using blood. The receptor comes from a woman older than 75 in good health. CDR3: CASSHMLGGRGEKLFF. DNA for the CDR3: TGCGCCAGCAGCCATATGCTAGGGGGACGTGGGGAAAAACTGTTTTTT.